This T cell receptor (beta chain) was sequenced for a study of shared clonotypes between healthy human individuals. Overall study context: The donor group consisted of a couple of women and a few men, aged 18 to 49. Study-wide points: With several donors compared, roughly 4.9% of naive CD4 clonotypes were shared.

Naive CD8 cells comprised CD45RO-negative, CCR7-positively selected cells, excluding terminally differentiated effector memory CD45RA+ cells. Each donor was a Caucasian adult residing in Nashville, Tennessee. V dropped 4 bases and J dropped 0 bases, with 13 bases sitting between them. There are 15 residues in the CDR3. CDR1 and CDR2 (germline): MNHEY, SMNVEV (reference sequence). An assay was performed, and its level was deep. The table came from immunoSEQ multiplex PCR; TCRdb's copy has only in-frame clones and leaves some out. The table lists some 800,000 clones, over 90% of them singletons. This clone was observed a single time. Its antigen is not identified.

This TCR derives from a man aged 25-45 years in good health. The rearrangement uses TRBV27 and TRBJ2-7; D gene unclear. Specimen: naive CD8+ T cells sorted from blood. CDR3 sequence reads: CASSWTAGASYEQYF. The DNA for the CDR3 is TGTGCCAGCAGTTGGACCGCAGGCGCCTCCTACGAGCAGTACTTC.